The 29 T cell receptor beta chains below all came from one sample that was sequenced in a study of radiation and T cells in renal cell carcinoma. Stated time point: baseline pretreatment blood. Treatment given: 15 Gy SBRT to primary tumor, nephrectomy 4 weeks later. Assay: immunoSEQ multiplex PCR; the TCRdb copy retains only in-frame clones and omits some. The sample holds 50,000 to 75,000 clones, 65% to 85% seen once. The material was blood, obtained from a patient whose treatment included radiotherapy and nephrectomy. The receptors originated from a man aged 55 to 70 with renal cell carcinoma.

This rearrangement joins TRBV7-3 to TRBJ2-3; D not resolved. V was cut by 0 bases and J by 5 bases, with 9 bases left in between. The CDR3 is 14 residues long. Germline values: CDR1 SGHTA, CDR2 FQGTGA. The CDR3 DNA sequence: TGTGCCAGCAGCTTAACCTTCCTGGGAGATACGCAGTATTTT. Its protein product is CASSLTFLGDTQYF.

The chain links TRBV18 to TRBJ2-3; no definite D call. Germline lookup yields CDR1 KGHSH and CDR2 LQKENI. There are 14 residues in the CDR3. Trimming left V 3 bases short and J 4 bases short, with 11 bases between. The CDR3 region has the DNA TGTGCCAGCTCACCGGATAGGGTGGCAGATACGCAGTATTTT. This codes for CASSPDRVADTQYF. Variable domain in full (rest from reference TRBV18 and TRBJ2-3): NAGVMQNPRHLVRRRGQEARLRCSPMKGHSHVYWYRQLPEEGLKFMVYLQKENIIDESGMPKERFSAEFPKEGPSILRIQQVVRGDSAAYFCASSPDRVADTQYFGPGTRLTVL.

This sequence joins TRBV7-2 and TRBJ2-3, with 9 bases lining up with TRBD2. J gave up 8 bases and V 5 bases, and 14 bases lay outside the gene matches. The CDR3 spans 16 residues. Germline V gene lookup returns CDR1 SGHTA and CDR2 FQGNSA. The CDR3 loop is CASSENAAASGVTQYF. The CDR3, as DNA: TGTGCCAGCAGCGAGAACGCTGCCGCTAGCGGGGTTACGCAGTATTTT.

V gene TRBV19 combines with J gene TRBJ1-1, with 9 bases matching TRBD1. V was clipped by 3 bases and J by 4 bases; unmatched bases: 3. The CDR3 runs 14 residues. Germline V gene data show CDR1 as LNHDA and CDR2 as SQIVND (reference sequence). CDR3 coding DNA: TGTGCCAGTAGTATTAGGGGACAGGGCACTGAAGCTTTCTTT. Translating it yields CASSIRGQGTEAFF.

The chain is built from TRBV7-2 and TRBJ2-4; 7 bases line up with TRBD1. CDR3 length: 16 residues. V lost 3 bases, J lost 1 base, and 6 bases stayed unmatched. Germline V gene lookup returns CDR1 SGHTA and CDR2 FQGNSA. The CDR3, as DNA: TGTGCCAGCAGCTTTTCGCGAGGGGGCGCCAAAAACATTCAGTACTTC. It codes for CASSFSRGGAKNIQYF. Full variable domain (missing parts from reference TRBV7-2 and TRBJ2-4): GAGVSQSPSNKVTEKGKDVELRCDPISGHTALYWYRQSLGQGLEFLIYFQGNSAPDKSGLPSDRFSAERTGGSVSTLTIQRTQQEDSAVYLCASSFSRGGAKNIQYFGAGTRLSVL.

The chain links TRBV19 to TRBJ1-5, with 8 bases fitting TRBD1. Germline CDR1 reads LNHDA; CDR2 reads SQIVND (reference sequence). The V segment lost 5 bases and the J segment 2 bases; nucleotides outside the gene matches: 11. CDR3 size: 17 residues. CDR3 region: CASSFGQGQWGNQPQHF. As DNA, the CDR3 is TGTGCCAGTAGTTTTGGACAGGGCCAGTGGGGCAATCAGCCCCAGCATTTT. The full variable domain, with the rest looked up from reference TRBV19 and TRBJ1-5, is DGGITQSPKYLFRKEGQNVTLSCEQNLNHDAMYWYRQDPGQGLRLIYYSQIVNDFQKGDIAEGYSVSREKKESFPLTVTSAQKNPTAFYLCASSFGQGQWGNQPQHFGDGTRLSIL.

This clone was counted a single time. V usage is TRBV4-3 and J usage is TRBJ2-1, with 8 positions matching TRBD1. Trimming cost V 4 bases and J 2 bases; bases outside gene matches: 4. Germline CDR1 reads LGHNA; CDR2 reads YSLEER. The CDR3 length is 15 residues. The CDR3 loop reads CASSRRTGTYNEQFF. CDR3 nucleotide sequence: TGCGCCAGCAGCCGTCGGACAGGGACCTACAATGAGCAGTTCTTC.

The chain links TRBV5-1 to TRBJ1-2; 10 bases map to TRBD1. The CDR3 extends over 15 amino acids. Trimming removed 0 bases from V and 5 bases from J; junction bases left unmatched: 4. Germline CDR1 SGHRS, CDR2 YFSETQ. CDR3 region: CASSLETGGEYGYTF. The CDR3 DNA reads TGCGCCAGCAGCTTGGAGACAGGGGGCGAATATGGCTACACCTTC. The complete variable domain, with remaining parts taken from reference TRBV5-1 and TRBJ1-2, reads KAGVTQTPRYLIKTRGQQVTLSCSPISGHRSVSWYQQTPGQGLQFLFEYFSETQRNKGNFPGRFSGRQFSNSRSEMNVSTLELGDSALYLCASSLETGGEYGYTFGSGTRLTVV.

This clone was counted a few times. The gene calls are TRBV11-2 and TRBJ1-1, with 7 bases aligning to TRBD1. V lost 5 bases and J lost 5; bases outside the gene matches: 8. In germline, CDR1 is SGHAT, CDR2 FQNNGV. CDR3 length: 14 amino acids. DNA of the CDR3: TGTGCCAGCAGCCTGCGACAGGGTAGGACTGAAGCTTTCTTT. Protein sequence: CASSLRQGRTEAFF. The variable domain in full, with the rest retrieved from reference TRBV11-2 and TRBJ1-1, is EAGVAQSPRYKIIEKRQSVAFWCNPISGHATLYWYQQILGQGPKLLIQFQNNGVVDDSQLPKDRFSAERLKGVDSTLKIQPAKLEDSAVYLCASSLRQGRTEAFFGQGTRLTVV.

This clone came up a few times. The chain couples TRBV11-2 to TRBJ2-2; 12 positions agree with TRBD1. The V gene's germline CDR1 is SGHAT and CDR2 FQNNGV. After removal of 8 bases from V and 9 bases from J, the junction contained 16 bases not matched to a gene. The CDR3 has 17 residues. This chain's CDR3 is CASGKFGIGTGGRELFF. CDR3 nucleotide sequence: TGTGCCAGCGGAAAGTTTGGGATCGGGACAGGGGGCCGGGAGCTGTTTTTT.

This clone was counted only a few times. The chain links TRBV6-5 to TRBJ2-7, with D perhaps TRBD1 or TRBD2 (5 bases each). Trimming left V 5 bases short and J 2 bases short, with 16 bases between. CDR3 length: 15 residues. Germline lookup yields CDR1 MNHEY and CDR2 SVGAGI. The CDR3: CASSPRVSATYEQYV. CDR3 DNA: TGTGCCAGCAGTCCCAGGGTTAGCGCCACCTACGAGCAGTACGTC.

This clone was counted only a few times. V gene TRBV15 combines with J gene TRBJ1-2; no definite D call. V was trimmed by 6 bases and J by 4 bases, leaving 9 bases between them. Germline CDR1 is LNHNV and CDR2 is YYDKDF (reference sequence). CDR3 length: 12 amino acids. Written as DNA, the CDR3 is TGTGCCACCAGTACAGATTCCTATGGCTACACCTTC. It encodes CATSTDSYGYTF.

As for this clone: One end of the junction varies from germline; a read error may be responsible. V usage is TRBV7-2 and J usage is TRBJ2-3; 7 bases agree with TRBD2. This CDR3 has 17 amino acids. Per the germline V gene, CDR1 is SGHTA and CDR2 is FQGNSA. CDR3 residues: CASTLVTGLPSTDTQYF. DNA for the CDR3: TGTGCCAGCACCTTAGTAACGGGACTACCTAGCACAGATACGCAGTATTTT.

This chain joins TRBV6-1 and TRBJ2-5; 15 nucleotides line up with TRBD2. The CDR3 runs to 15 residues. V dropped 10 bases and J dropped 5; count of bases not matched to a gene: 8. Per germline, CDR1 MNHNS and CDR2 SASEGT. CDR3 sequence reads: CATHGLAGGSETQYF. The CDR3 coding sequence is TGTGCCACCCATGGACTAGCGGGGGGGTCGGAGACCCAGTACTTC.

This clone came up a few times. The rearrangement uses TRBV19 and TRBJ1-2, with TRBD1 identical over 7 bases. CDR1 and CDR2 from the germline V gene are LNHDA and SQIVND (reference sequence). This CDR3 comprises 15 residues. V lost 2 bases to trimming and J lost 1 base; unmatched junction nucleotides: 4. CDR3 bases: TGTGCCAGTAGTATAACCGGGACAGATAACTATGGCTACACCTTC. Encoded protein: CASSITGTDNYGYTF. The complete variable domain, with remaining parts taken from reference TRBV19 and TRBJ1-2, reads DGGITQSPKYLFRKEGQNVTLSCEQNLNHDAMYWYRQDPGQGLRLIYYSQIVNDFQKGDIAEGYSVSREKKESFPLTVTSAQKNPTAFYLCASSITGTDNYGYTFGSGTRLTVV.

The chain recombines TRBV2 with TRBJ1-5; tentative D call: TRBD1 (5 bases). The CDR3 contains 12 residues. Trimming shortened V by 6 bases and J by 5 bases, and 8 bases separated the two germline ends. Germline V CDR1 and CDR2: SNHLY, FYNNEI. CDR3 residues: CASSLGDQPQHF. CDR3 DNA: TGTGCCAGCAGCCTAGGGGATCAGCCCCAGCATTTT. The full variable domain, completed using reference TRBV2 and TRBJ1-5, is EPEVTQTPSHQVTQMGQEVILRCVPISNHLYFYWYRQILGQKVEFLVSFYNNEISEKSEIFDDQFSVERPDGSNFTLKIRSTKLEDSAMYFCASSLGDQPQHFGDGTRLSIL.

This CDR3 reads CASSHNTGAGYTF. The CDR3 bases are TGTGCCAGCAGCCACAATACAGGGGCTGGCTACACCTTC. The V call is TRBV5-4, the J call TRBJ1-2, with TRBD1 matching 7 bases. The CDR3 sequence is 13 residues long. The germline V gene encodes CDR1 SGHNT and CDR2 YYREEE (reference sequence). J gave up 7 bases and V 4 bases, and 7 bases lay outside the gene matches.

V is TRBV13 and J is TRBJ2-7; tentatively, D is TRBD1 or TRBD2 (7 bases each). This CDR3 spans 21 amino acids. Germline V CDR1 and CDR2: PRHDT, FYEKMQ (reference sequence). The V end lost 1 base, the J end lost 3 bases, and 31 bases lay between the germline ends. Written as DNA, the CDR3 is TGTGCCAGCAGCTTAGAGGGGCGACAGGGAGAGACTAGCTTAAGACACTACGAGCAGTACGTC. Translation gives CASSLEGRQGETSLRHYEQYV.

The CDR3 loop is CASRAGLNTEAFF. Here the CDR3 DNA reads TGTGCCAGCAGGGCAGGGTTGAACACTGAAGCTTTCTTT. This sequence joins TRBV7-2 and TRBJ1-1; TRBD1 is a possible D gene (5 bases). Germline CDR1 SGHTA, CDR2 FQGNSA. The CDR3 is made up of 13 amino acids. The V end was cut by 6 bases, the J end by 0 bases, with 8 bases between.

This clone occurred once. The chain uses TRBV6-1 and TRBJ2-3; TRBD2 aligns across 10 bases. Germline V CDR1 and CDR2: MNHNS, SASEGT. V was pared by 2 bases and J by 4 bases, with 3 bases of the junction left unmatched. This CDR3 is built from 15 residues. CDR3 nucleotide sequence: TGTGCCAGCAGTGAACTAGCGGGAGCCTCAGATACGCAGTATTTT. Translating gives CASSELAGASDTQYF.

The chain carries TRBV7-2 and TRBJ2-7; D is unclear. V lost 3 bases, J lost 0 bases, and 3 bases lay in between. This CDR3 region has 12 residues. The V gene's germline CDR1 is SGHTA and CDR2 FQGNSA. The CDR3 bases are TGTGCCAGCAGCTTCCCCTCCTACGAGCAGTACTTC. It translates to CASSFPSYEQYF.

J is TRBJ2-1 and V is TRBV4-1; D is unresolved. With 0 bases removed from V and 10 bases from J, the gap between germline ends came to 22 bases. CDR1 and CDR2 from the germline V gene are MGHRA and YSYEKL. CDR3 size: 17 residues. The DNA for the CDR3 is TGCGCCAGCAGCCAAGATGGACCTCACGTTGGCCCCGGGGAGCAGTTCTTC. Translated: CASSQDGPHVGPGEQFF.

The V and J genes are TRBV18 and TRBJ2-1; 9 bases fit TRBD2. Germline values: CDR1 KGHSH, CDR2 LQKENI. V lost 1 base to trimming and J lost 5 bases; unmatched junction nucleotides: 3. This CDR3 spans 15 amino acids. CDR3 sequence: CASSPRASGDNEQFF. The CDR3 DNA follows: TGTGCCAGCTCACCACGGGCTAGCGGGGACAATGAGCAGTTCTTC.

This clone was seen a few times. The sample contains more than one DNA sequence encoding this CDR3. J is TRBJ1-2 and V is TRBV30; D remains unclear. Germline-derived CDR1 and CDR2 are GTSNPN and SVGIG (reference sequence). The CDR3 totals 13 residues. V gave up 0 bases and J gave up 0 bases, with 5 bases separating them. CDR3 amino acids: CAWSVEANYGYTF. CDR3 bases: TGTGCCTGGAGTGTGGAGGCTAACTATGGCTACACCTTC.

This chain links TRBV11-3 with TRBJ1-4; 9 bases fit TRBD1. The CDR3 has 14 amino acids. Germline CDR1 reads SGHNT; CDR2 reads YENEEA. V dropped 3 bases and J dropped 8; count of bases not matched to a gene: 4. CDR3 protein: CASSLGQGREKLFF. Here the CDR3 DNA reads TGTGCCAGCAGCTTGGGACAGGGTCGGGAAAAACTGTTTTTT. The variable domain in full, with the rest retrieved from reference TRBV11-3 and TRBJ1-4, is EAGVVQSPRYKIIEKKQPVAFWCNPISGHNTLYWYLQNLGQGPELLIRYENEEAVDDSQLPKDRFSAERLKGVDSTLKIQPAELGDSAVYLCASSLGQGREKLFFGSGTQLSVL.

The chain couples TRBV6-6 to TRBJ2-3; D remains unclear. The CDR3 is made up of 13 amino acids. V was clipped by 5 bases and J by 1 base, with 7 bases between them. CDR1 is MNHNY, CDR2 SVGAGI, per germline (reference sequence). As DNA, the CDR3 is TGTGCCAGCAGTGTGCCGGGCACAGATACGCAGTATTTT. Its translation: CASSVPGTDTQYF.

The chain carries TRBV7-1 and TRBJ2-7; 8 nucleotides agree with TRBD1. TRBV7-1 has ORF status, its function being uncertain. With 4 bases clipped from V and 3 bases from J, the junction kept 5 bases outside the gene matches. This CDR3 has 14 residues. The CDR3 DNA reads TGTGCCAGCAGCTTTACAGGGGGAGGCTACGAGCAGTACTTC. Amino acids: CASSFTGGGYEQYF.

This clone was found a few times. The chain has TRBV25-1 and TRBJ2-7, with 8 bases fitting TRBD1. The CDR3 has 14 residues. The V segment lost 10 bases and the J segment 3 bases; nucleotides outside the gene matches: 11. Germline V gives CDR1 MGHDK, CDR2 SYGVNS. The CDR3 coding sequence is TGTGCCACCCAAGATCACAGGGGGAGCTACGAGCAGTACTTC. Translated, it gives CATQDHRGSYEQYF.

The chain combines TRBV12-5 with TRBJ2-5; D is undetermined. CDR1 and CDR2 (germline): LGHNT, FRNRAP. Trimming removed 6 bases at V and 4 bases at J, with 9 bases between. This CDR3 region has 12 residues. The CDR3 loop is CASGPRAETQYF. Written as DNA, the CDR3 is TGTGCTAGTGGGCCTAGAGCAGAGACCCAGTACTTC.